This T cell receptor beta chain was captured by sequencing in a study of T cells after posttransplantation cyclophosphamide (dated by TCRdb to the mid-2010s). The study in broad terms: The study tracked T cell repertoire reconstitution by TRB sequencing after myeloablative bone marrow transplantation using posttransplantation cyclophosphamide as GVHD prophylaxis. Samples from a few dozen PTCy-treated patients, along with samples from some 17 of their related bone marrow donors, underwent antigen receptor sequencing. Because TRA and TRB clonality were tightly correlated in 9 samples, subsequent TCR analyses were focused on TRB only. Public TRB sequences were compared against a database of over 3,000 sequences linked to responses to pathogens, tumor antigens, self-antigens and alloantigens. Blood from all 35 or so PTCy patients who had 1-year posttransplant specimens underwent TRB sequencing. Up to roughly 3 additional blood samples from 2 to 5.2 years after transplant were also TRB-sequenced in 3 patients, as was pretransplant blood from several patients.

In regard to this clone: This receptor's antigen is unknown. Nothing much larger sits one base from this clone, and base qualities are not available.

On the day of marrow donation, related bone marrow donors gave peripheral blood samples. Peripheral blood and bone marrow mononuclear cells were isolated by Ficoll-Hypaque density centrifugation and were cryopreserved. CD4+ and CD8+ T cells, including naive and memory subsets, were sorted by FACS on a FACSAria II. Genomic DNA was the input for TRB sequencing, which was run either with the immunoSEQ assay at survey resolution or with the hsTCRB kit. The paper's data handling went like this. The immunoSEQ software was used for initial read processing, and the LymphoSeq R package was used for repertoire analyses. Clonality was calculated as 1 minus normalized Shannon entropy, and the Gini coefficient was also calculated for each TRB dataset. To infer phenotypes in unsorted samples, TRB sequences from sorted subsets of the recipient or donor were mapped onto unsorted samples from the same recipient. In TCRdb, the immuneACCESS table is reduced to in-frame sequences with V and J assigned. These tables do not hold every clone; where another copy was compared, an unresolved V gene accounts for under half, and the others remain unexplained. V and J calls and clone size are given by that table; D and trimming were obtained from the DNA. In this sample the table shows approximately 12,000 clones, approximately 80% of which occur a single time. Clones ranked in the top ten supply over 0.65% of the sample.

Paper-wide results and their limitations: Donor-recipient similarity was low at 1-2 months but rose over the first year, and later blood repertoires were often dominated by donor CD8+ memory clones. The TRB repertoires of T cells infiltrating skin or GI tract showed only limited overlap with the TRB repertoires of T cells in blood. Across 40 to 55 patients, TRB clonality was highly associated with recipient CMV seropositivity and CMV reactivation, and diversity in PTCy patients was similar to diversity in CNI/methotrexate controls.

The CDR3 spans 15 residues, from the cysteine through the phenylalanine. Just the 45-base CDR3 DNA is kept, in frame starting at base 1. CDR1 and CDR2 are read off the germline V gene as SGHTA and FQGTGA. V and J are trimmed by 4 bases and 1 base, and the gene matches miss 5 bases of the junction. The TCR comes from a man in his fifties in good health, CMV-negative, and a related stem cell transplant donor. The rearranged segments are TRBV7-3 and TRBJ1-1; a stretch of 8 junction bases matches TRBD1. The specimen was memory CD4+ T cells sorted from PBMCs. The nucleotide sequence is given as TGTGCCAGCAGCTCAGTTACAGGGGGGAACACTGAAGCTTTCTTT. Translated, this gives CASSSVTGGNTEAFF.